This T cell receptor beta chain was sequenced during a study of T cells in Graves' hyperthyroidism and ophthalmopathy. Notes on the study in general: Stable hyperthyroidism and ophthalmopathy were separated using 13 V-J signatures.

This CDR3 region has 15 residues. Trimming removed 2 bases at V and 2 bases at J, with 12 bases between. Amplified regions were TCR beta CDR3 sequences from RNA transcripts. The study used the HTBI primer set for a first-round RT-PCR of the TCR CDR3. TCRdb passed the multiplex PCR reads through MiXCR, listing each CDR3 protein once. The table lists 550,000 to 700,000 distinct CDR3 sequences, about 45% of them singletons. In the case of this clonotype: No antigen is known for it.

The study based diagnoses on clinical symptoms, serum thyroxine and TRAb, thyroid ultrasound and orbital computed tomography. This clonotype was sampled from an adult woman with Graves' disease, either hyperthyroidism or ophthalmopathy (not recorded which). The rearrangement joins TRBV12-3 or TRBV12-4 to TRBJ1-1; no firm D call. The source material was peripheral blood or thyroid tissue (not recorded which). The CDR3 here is CASSLSVSGNTEAFF. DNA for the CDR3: TGTGCCAGCAGTTTATCGGTCTCTGGAAACACTGAAGCTTTCTTT.